This TCR beta chain is drawn from a study of control samples from healthy donors and cancer patients. Profiling relied on immunoSEQ multiplex PCR, and the TCRdb table lists in-frame clones only, not all of them. There are 150,000 to 200,000 clones in the sample; about 90% occur only once, and approximately 1.5% lies in the top ten. Trimming took 3 bases from V and 1 from J, leaving 7 bases between them. CDR1 DFQATT and CDR2 SNEGSKA come from the germline V gene (reference sequence). The CDR3 contains 13 residues. Sequenced sample: blood. This sequence originates from a woman in her forties or fifties in good health. V usage is TRBV20-1 and J usage is TRBJ1-3; the D is unclear. This chain's CDR3 is CSASPVSGNTIYF. The CDR3 nucleotides read TGCAGTGCTAGTCCGGTTTCTGGAAACACCATATATTTT.